What follows are 30 T cell receptor beta chains derived from one specimen sequenced in a study of CD8+ T cells in alopecia areata. In each case, RNA was isolated and then reverse transcribed into cDNA as the sequencing template. Only in-frame clones appear in the TCRdb table, and some are missing; sequencing was by immunoSEQ multiplex PCR. The table records 150,000 or so clones, more than 45% of them present only once. Sequenced here: CD8+ T cells sorted from blood, sampled at week 0. These receptors were obtained from a human donor with alopecia areata.

The J gene is TRBJ1-6, the V gene TRBV27, with D hard to call. V shed 4 bases and J shed 7 bases, with 8 bases lying between them. CDR3 length equals 13 residues. CDR1 MNHEY and CDR2 SMNVEV come from the germline V gene (reference sequence). CDR3 coding DNA: TGTGCCAGCAGTTCCGTACTCAATTCACCCCTCCACTTT. Translated, it gives CASSSVLNSPLHF.

This clone was counted only a few times. V is TRBV28 and J is TRBJ1-6; D remains unclear. V was cut by 3 bases and J by 7 bases, with 7 bases left in between. The CDR3 is 13 amino acids. Germline-derived CDR1 and CDR2 are MDHEN and SYDVKM. CDR3 loop: CASSLELNSPLHF. As DNA, the CDR3 is TGTGCCAGCAGTTTGGAATTGAATTCACCCCTCCACTTT.

The genes are TRBV30 and TRBJ1-1; 10 bases fit TRBD1. The CDR3 extends over 14 amino acids. Germline V gives CDR1 GTSNPN, CDR2 SVGIG (reference sequence). The junction had 6 bases not matched to a gene; V was cut back by 2 bases and J by 6 bases. The CDR3: CAWSLGQGKSEAFF. In DNA form, the CDR3 reads TGTGCCTGGAGTTTGGGACAGGGGAAGTCTGAAGCTTTCTTT.

This clone has just a few counts. The rearrangement joins TRBV30 to TRBJ2-1; 10 bases align to TRBD2. The junction had 10 bases not matched to a gene; V was cut back by 0 bases and J by 8 bases. The germline CDR1 and CDR2 sequences are GTSNPN and SVGIG (reference sequence). The CDR3 runs to 16 residues. The CDR3 nucleotides are TGTGCCTGGAGTGTACTATCAGCGGGGGGGCTCGATGAGCAGTTCTTC. Translated: CAWSVLSAGGLDEQFF.

This clone was observed a few times. The V gene is TRBV14, the J gene TRBJ2-1, with 10 positions matching TRBD2. The V gene's germline CDR1 is SGHDN and CDR2 FVKESK. V shed 4 bases and J 5 bases; nucleotides not matched to a gene: 14. The CDR3 sequence is 18 residues long. For the CDR3, the DNA is TGTGCCAGCAGCCTAAGGTTTGCCCTAGCGGGGGCCGACAATGAGCAGTTCTTC. This sequence encodes CASSLRFALAGADNEQFF.

The rearrangement joins TRBV28 to TRBJ1-2; 9 nucleotides line up with TRBD1. CDR1 is MDHEN, CDR2 SYDVKM, per germline. Losses at the gene ends were 5 bases for V and 4 bases for J; bases not matched to a gene: 2. This CDR3 region has 13 residues. This CDR3 is CASSEDRGYGYTF. CDR3 DNA: TGTGCCAGCAGTGAGGACAGGGGCTATGGCTACACCTTC.

The genes are TRBV27 and TRBJ2-1, with D perhaps matching TRBD1 or TRBD2 (5 bases each). Deletions cut 4 bases from V and 4 bases from J, with 17 bases between. CDR1 and CDR2 from the germline V gene are MNHEY and SMNVEV (reference sequence). This CDR3 spans 16 amino acids. The chain's CDR3 is CASSWALGDLYNEQFF. Written as DNA, the CDR3 is TGTGCCAGCAGTTGGGCCCTCGGGGACCTATACAATGAGCAGTTCTTC.

The chain is built from TRBV6-6 and TRBJ2-2; D remains ambiguous. The CDR3 spans 15 residues. Germline CDR1 is MNHNY and CDR2 is SVGAGI (reference sequence). The ends were cut back, 7 bases at V and 4 bases at J, with 16 bases in the middle. The CDR3 nucleotides are TGTGCCAGCATCAAGTCGGACCGCCTCACCGGGGAGCTGTTTTTT. It codes for CASIKSDRLTGELFF.

This clone has only a few counts. V gene TRBV5-1 combines with J gene TRBJ1-1, with TRBD1 matching 7 bases. The CDR3 totals 16 residues. Germline trimming cut 1 base from V and 0 bases from J; bases unmatched to any gene: 6. Per germline, CDR1 SGHRS and CDR2 YFSETQ. The CDR3 spells CASSLIQGEVNTEAFF. The CDR3 DNA reads as TGCGCCAGCAGCTTGATCCAGGGGGAGGTGAACACTGAAGCTTTCTTT. The complete variable domain, with remaining parts taken from reference TRBV5-1 and TRBJ1-1, reads KAGVTQTPRYLIKTRGQQVTLSCSPISGHRSVSWYQQTPGQGLQFLFEYFSETQRNKGNFPGRFSGRQFSNSRSEMNVSTLELGDSALYLCASSLIQGEVNTEAFFGQGTRLTVV.

The J gene is TRBJ2-3, the V gene TRBV4-3; a weak D match, TRBD2 (5 bases). Germline V CDR1 and CDR2: LGHNA, YSLEER. The CDR3 spans 13 residues. V was trimmed by 0 bases and J by 4 bases, leaving 5 bases between them. As DNA, the CDR3 is TGCGCCAGCAGCCAAGACGGGGCAGATACGCAGTATTTT. Its translation is CASSQDGADTQYF.

V is TRBV30 and J is TRBJ2-2; 8 bases line up with TRBD1. The ends lost 7 bases at V and 4 bases at J; junction bases unmatched: 5. This CDR3 comprises 13 residues. The germline V gene encodes CDR1 GTSNPN and CDR2 SVGIG (reference sequence). The CDR3 loop reads CASGTGVTGELFF. The CDR3 DNA reads TGTGCCTCTGGGACAGGAGTCACCGGGGAGCTGTTTTTT.

The rearrangement uses TRBV30 and TRBJ2-3; TRBD1 matches 9 bases. V shed 2 bases, J shed 4 bases, and the junction held 7 bases outside the gene matches. The V gene's germline CDR1 is GTSNPN and CDR2 SVGIG (reference sequence). CDR3 length equals 15 residues. This CDR3 is CAWSRTGGEADTQYF. The CDR3, as DNA: TGTGCCTGGAGTCGTACAGGGGGCGAAGCAGATACGCAGTATTTT.

The J gene is TRBJ1-2, the V gene TRBV29-1; no reliable D call. This CDR3 region has 9 residues. Germline-derived CDR1 and CDR2 are SQVTM and ANQGSEA. Trimming removed 5 bases from V and 6 bases from J, with 4 bases in between. CDR3 bases: TGCAGCGTTTCTGATGGCTACACCTTC. This codes for CSVSDGYTF.

J is TRBJ2-1 and V is TRBV30; unclear D gene. Germline loops: CDR1 GTSNPN, CDR2 SVGIG (reference sequence). Trimming left V 5 bases short and J 0 bases short, with 11 bases between. This CDR3 region has 14 residues. The DNA for the CDR3 is TGTGCCTGGCAAGACCGAAGCTCCTACAATGAGCAGTTCTTC. It yields the protein CAWQDRSSYNEQFF.

This clone appeared a few times. This rearrangement joins TRBV29-1 to TRBJ1-1; 8 bases fit TRBD1. Germline CDR1 is SQVTM and CDR2 is ANQGSEA. The CDR3 is made up of 13 amino acids. The ends lost 7 bases at V and 1 base at J; junction bases unmatched: 5. CDR3 residues: CSASDRENTEAFF. The CDR3 DNA reads TGCAGCGCATCGGACAGGGAGAACACTGAAGCTTTCTTT.

The table lists this clone with a count of one. The chain couples TRBV5-1 to TRBJ2-2, with TRBD1 identical over 7 bases. Germline CDR1 reads SGHRS; CDR2 reads YFSETQ. With V trimmed by 3 bases and J by 3 bases, 8 bases remained unmatched. CDR3 length: 16 amino acids. DNA for the CDR3: TGCGCCAGCAGCTCAGGAGACAGGGACGACACCGGGGAGCTGTTTTTT. This gives the protein CASSSGDRDDTGELFF.

The chain combines TRBV29-1 with TRBJ1-1; 8 bases are shared with TRBD1. The ends lost 6 bases at V and 4 bases at J; junction bases unmatched: 7. The CDR3 contains 13 residues. Per germline, CDR1 SQVTM and CDR2 ANQGSEA. The CDR3 reads CSVWTGTGTEAFF. CDR3 coding DNA: TGCAGCGTATGGACAGGGACGGGCACTGAAGCTTTCTTT.

This clone occurred a few times. The chain recombines TRBV11-1 with TRBJ1-1; no definite D call. Between the trimmed V and J ends, which lost 2 bases and 1 base, there was a span of 5 bases. CDR3 length: 13 amino acids. In germline, CDR1 is SGHAT, CDR2 FQDESV (reference sequence). CDR3 region: CASSLSANTEAFF. In DNA, the CDR3 is TGTGCCAGCAGCTTATCAGCGAACACTGAAGCTTTCTTT.

This chain joins TRBV9 and TRBJ1-2; the D gene is possibly TRBD1 (5 bases). Germline CDR1 is SGDLS and CDR2 is YYNGEE. Between the trimmed V and J ends, which lost 2 bases and 1 base, there was a span of 6 bases. The CDR3 runs 13 residues. In DNA form, the CDR3 reads TGTGCCAGCAGCGTTGGACATAACTATGGCTACACCTTC. Residues: CASSVGHNYGYTF.

This clone was detected only a few times. The chain joins TRBV4-3 to TRBJ1-2; tentatively, D is TRBD1 (6 bases). CDR1 is LGHNA, CDR2 YSLEER, per germline. The CDR3 covers 14 residues. Trimming cost V 0 bases and J 8 bases, with 13 bases left between them. The CDR3 DNA reads TGCGCCAGCAGCCAAGATAGGGCAGGGGAAGGCTACACCTTC. Translated, it gives CASSQDRAGEGYTF.

The chain employs TRBV20-1 and TRBJ1-1; D remains unclear. This CDR3 is built from 10 residues. V was cut by 3 bases and J by 7 bases, with 6 bases left in between. Germline CDR1 DFQATT, CDR2 SNEGSKA (reference sequence). CDR3 sequence: CSASWGEAFF. CDR3 coding DNA: TGCAGTGCTAGTTGGGGTGAAGCTTTCTTT.

This clone was observed a few times. The chain employs TRBV30 and TRBJ1-6; 7 bases agree with TRBD1. The ends lost 6 bases at V and 7 bases at J; junction bases unmatched: 9. The CDR3 is 14 amino acids. CDR1 and CDR2 (germline): GTSNPN, SVGIG (reference sequence). Here the CDR3 reads CACLVGTENSPLHF. The CDR3, as DNA: TGTGCCTGTTTGGTCGGGACAGAGAATTCACCCCTCCACTTT.

This chain connects TRBV29-1 to TRBJ2-7; tentatively, D is TRBD1 (5 bases). The germline CDR1 and CDR2 sequences are SQVTM and ANQGSEA. This CDR3 region has 10 residues. V shed 4 bases and J shed 6 bases, with 7 bases lying between them. This CDR3 reads CSVVQGEQYF. The DNA of the CDR3 is TGCAGCGTTGTTCAGGGCGAGCAGTACTTC.

As concerns this clone: This sample also contains other DNA sequences that code for the same CDR3. The chain carries TRBV27 and TRBJ2-2; D gene unclear. This CDR3 is built from 12 residues. Trimming pared 1 base from V and 3 bases from J, leaving 0 bases between. Per germline, CDR1 MNHEY and CDR2 SMNVEV (reference sequence). The CDR3 sequence: CASSLYTGELFF. The CDR3 DNA sequence: TGTGCCAGCAGTTTATACACCGGGGAGCTGTTTTTT.

This chain joins TRBV5-1 and TRBJ2-2; a weak D match, TRBD2 (6 bases). The CDR3 consists of 16 residues. Germline CDR1 SGHRS, CDR2 YFSETQ. V was clipped by 4 bases and J by 1 base, with 14 bases between them. The chain's CDR3 is CASSPSEGMNTGELFF. CDR3 bases: TGCGCCAGCAGCCCCTCGGAGGGGATGAACACCGGGGAGCTGTTTTTT.

The J gene is TRBJ1-1, the V gene TRBV6-5; 7 bases are a match to TRBD1. Germline V lookup: CDR1 MNHEY, CDR2 SVGAGI. This CDR3 has 14 residues. Unmatched junction bases numbered 8, after V lost 6 bases and J lost 4 bases. CDR3 nucleotides: TGTGCCAGCAGCCCTAGGGGGCCGGTCACTGAAGCTTTCTTT. It is translated as CASSPRGPVTEAFF.

This clone was detected only a few times. The V gene is TRBV5-1, the J gene TRBJ1-1, with D hard to call. The length of the CDR3 is 14 residues. Germline V CDR1 and CDR2: SGHRS, YFSETQ. V was cut by 2 bases and J by 5 bases, with 13 bases left in between. The CDR3 loop reads CASSFKAGKTEAFF. The CDR3 DNA reads TGCGCCAGCAGCTTTAAGGCGGGGAAGACTGAAGCTTTCTTT.

The chain is built from TRBV18 and TRBJ1-1; D not resolved. The V end was cut by 5 bases, the J end by 5 bases, with 15 bases between. Germline values: CDR1 KGHSH, CDR2 LQKENI. The CDR3 contains 14 residues. The CDR3: CASSAWARRTEAFF. DNA for the CDR3: TGTGCCAGCTCAGCGTGGGCTCGGCGAACTGAAGCTTTCTTT.

The V and J genes are TRBV4-1 and TRBJ2-2; D perhaps matches TRBD1 (6 bases). This CDR3 comprises 14 residues. V lost 3 bases, J lost 7 bases, and 12 bases lay in between. The germline CDR1 and CDR2 sequences are MGHRA and YSYEKL. As DNA, the CDR3 is TGCGCCAGCAGCCAGGGGGCCCTCGGCGGGGAGCTGTTTTTT. Translated, it gives CASSQGALGGELFF.

This chain connects TRBV7-9 to TRBJ1-1; D may be TRBD1 (6 bases). Germline V gives CDR1 SEHNR, CDR2 FQNEAQ (reference sequence). This CDR3 spans 15 amino acids. V was shortened by 1 base and J by 1 base, with 10 bases between the two germline ends. The CDR3 protein is CASSLVTGRNTEAFF. The CDR3 DNA is TGTGCCAGCAGCTTAGTTACAGGGAGGAACACTGAAGCTTTCTTT.